Shown below are 25 T cell receptor beta chains from a single sample sequenced in a study of PD-L1 blockade in urothelial cancer. The repertoire was sequenced with immunoSEQ multiplex PCR; TCRdb's copy has only in-frame clones and lacks some. The sample holds 80,000 to 100,000 clones; roughly 82% are singletons and the top ten take over 7.5%. The material sequenced was PBMCs, taken around atezolizumab (anti-PD-L1) treatment. The receptor set was obtained from a man in his sixties or seventies with urothelial cancer.

This rearrangement joins TRBV5-4 to TRBJ1-1; a possible D gene is TRBD1 (5 bases). V gave up 2 bases and J gave up 0 bases, with 11 bases separating them. Germline assignment: CDR1 SGHNT and CDR2 YYREEE (reference sequence). This CDR3 is 15 amino acids long. DNA for the CDR3: TGTGCCAGCAGCTTTAATCCAGGGCTGAACACTGAAGCTTTCTTT. Protein product: CASSFNPGLNTEAFF.

The V and J genes are TRBV2 and TRBJ2-2, with TRBD1 matching 8 bases. The V and J ends lost 6 bases and 5 bases, in that order; junction bases with no gene match: 8. CDR1 is SNHLY, CDR2 FYNNEI, per germline. The CDR3 spans 15 residues. In DNA, the CDR3 is TGTGCCAGCAGCTACACAGGGGGTGGTACCGGGGAGCTGTTTTTT. It specifies CASSYTGGGTGELFF.

This sequence joins TRBV5-1 and TRBJ2-1; 8 bases are a match to TRBD1. This CDR3 spans 15 amino acids. In germline, CDR1 is SGHRS, CDR2 YFSETQ. Unmatched junction bases numbered 5, after V lost 3 bases and J lost 3 bases. The CDR3 region is CASSSGQGLYNEQFF. The CDR3 nucleotides are TGCGCCAGCAGCTCTGGACAGGGTCTCTACAATGAGCAGTTCTTC.

This CDR3 reads CASSRTGDEKLFF. The CDR3 nucleotides are TGTGCCAGCTCGCGGACAGGGGACGAAAAACTGTTTTTT. The V call is TRBV18, the J call TRBJ1-4; TRBD1 matches 9 bases. The CDR3 totals 13 residues. Germline trimming cut 6 bases from V and 8 bases from J; bases unmatched to any gene: 4. Per germline, CDR1 KGHSH and CDR2 LQKENI.

The rearrangement links TRBV5-5 to TRBJ2-7; 7 nucleotides match TRBD1. Germline V gene data show CDR1 as SGHKS and CDR2 as YYEKEE (reference sequence). The ends lost 4 bases at V and 4 bases at J; junction bases unmatched: 2. The CDR3 extends over 12 amino acids. CDR3 nucleotides: TGTGCCAGCAGCGGGGACAGATACGAGCAGTACTTC. It yields the protein CASSGDRYEQYF.

The chain has TRBV9 and TRBJ1-4, with D tentatively TRBD1 (6 bases). Germline V CDR1 and CDR2: SGDLS, YYNGEE. V lost 4 bases and J 6 bases, leaving 13 bases between the germline ends. The CDR3 consists of 14 residues. The CDR3 DNA follows: TGTGCCAGCAGCCTTACAGGGCAGTATGAAAAACTGTTTTTT. The encoded protein is CASSLTGQYEKLFF.

The rearrangement links TRBV11-3 to TRBJ2-1, with TRBD2 identical over 13 bases. Losses at the gene ends were 5 bases for V and 9 bases for J; bases not matched to a gene: 16. The germline V gene encodes CDR1 SGHNT and CDR2 YENEEA. The CDR3 contains 18 residues. The CDR3 loop is CASSPRGSGLAGVGEQFF. The CDR3 DNA reads as TGTGCCAGCAGCCCTCGAGGCTCCGGACTAGCGGGAGTGGGTGAGCAGTTCTTC.

Only one count was recorded for this clone. The V and J genes are TRBV19 and TRBJ2-5, with 7 positions matching TRBD2. J was trimmed by 4 bases and V by 3 bases; bases with no gene match: 5. Germline V gene sequence: CDR1 LNHDA, CDR2 SQIVND (reference sequence). This CDR3 contains 14 residues. The DNA of the CDR3 is TGTGCCAGTAGTATGGTGGGGAGGGGAGAGACCCAGTACTTC. It specifies CASSMVGRGETQYF.

The chain couples TRBV10-1 to TRBJ2-6, with D perhaps TRBD1 (5 bases). CDR3 length: 16 amino acids. Germline lookup yields CDR1 WNHNN and CDR2 SYGVQD (reference sequence). Trimming took off 0 bases at V and 4 bases at J, with 10 bases between the two ends. This chain's CDR3 is CASSESQGNGANVLTF. CDR3 DNA sequence: TGCGCCAGCAGTGAGTCTCAGGGTAACGGGGCCAACGTCCTGACTTTC.

The chain uses TRBV7-2 and TRBJ2-2; perhaps TRBD2 as D (5 bases). Trimming stripped 0 bases from V and 1 base from J, with 9 bases between. Germline CDR1 is SGHTA and CDR2 is FQGNSA. This CDR3 is built from 16 residues. The CDR3 bases are TGTGCCAGCAGCTTAGCGCCCAGCGGGAACACCGGGGAGCTGTTTTTT. Protein: CASSLAPSGNTGELFF.

V and J are TRBV4-2 and TRBJ1-1; TRBD1 might be the D (5 bases). The CDR3 sequence is 15 residues long. Between the trimmed V and J ends, which lost 0 bases and 0 bases, there was a span of 8 bases. Germline values: CDR1 LGHNA, CDR2 YNFKEQ. CDR3 region: CASSQDEGVNTEAFF. CDR3 sequence (DNA): TGTGCCAGCAGCCAAGATGAAGGGGTGAACACTGAAGCTTTCTTT.

The J gene is TRBJ2-1, the V gene TRBV7-2; D might be TRBD2 (6 bases). V gave up 5 bases and J gave up 1 base, with 12 bases separating them. Looked up from germline, CDR1 is SGHTA and CDR2 is FQGNSA. The CDR3 length is 15 residues. The CDR3 loop is CASSLSRGSYNEQFF. For the CDR3, the DNA is TGTGCCAGCAGCCTCTCTCGGGGGTCCTACAATGAGCAGTTCTTC.

This chain connects TRBV15 to TRBJ1-6; the match to TRBD1 covers 7 bases. The trim removed 4 bases at V and 7 bases at J, leaving 7 bases unmatched. Germline assignment: CDR1 LNHNV and CDR2 YYDKDF (reference sequence). The length of the CDR3 is 15 residues. The CDR3 protein is CATSTETGLNSPLHF. The DNA of the CDR3 is TGTGCCACCAGCACGGAGACAGGGTTAAATTCACCCCTCCACTTT.

This clone appeared a few times. This chain uses TRBV6-1 with TRBJ2-2; 8 bases fit TRBD2. Germline-derived CDR1 and CDR2 are MNHNS and SASEGT. The CDR3 is made up of 15 amino acids. The ends lost 3 bases at V and 4 bases at J; junction bases unmatched: 4. This chain's CDR3 is CASSEALAGTGELFF. CDR3 in DNA: TGTGCCAGCAGTGAGGCTCTAGCGGGCACCGGGGAGCTGTTTTTT.

The rearrangement uses TRBV2 and TRBJ1-1; 7 nucleotides align to TRBD1. Germline assignment: CDR1 SNHLY and CDR2 FYNNEI. CDR3 size: 13 residues. J gave up 6 bases and V 7 bases, and 8 bases lay outside the gene matches. Here the CDR3 DNA reads TGTGCCAGCATACAGGGGAGCAGTCCTGAAGCTTTCTTT. This encodes CASIQGSSPEAFF.

On this clone: Other DNA sequences from this sample encode an identical CDR3 as well. The rearrangement joins TRBV7-9 to TRBJ2-7; 7 positions agree with TRBD1. CDR1 is SEHNR and CDR2 is FQNEAQ in the germline V gene (reference sequence). V lost 5 bases to trimming and J lost 0 bases; unmatched junction nucleotides: 1. The CDR3 contains 13 residues. Here the CDR3 DNA reads TGTGCCAGCAGCCGGGACAGCTCCTACGAGCAGTACTTC. Translated: CASSRDSSYEQYF.

The chain joins TRBV7-9 to TRBJ2-5; no clear D gene. The germline V gene encodes CDR1 SEHNR and CDR2 FQNEAQ (reference sequence). V lost 6 bases and J 2 bases, leaving 4 bases between the germline ends. This CDR3 contains 11 residues. This CDR3 reads CASSLQETQYF. In DNA, the CDR3 is TGTGCCAGCAGTCTTCAAGAGACCCAGTACTTC.

The J gene is TRBJ1-2, the V gene TRBV29-1; D gene unclear. Germline V gene lookup returns CDR1 SQVTM and CDR2 ANQGSEA. The V end was cut by 1 base, the J end by 7 bases, with 13 bases between. The CDR3 runs 13 residues. The CDR3 region is CSVEGREPGGYTF. The CDR3 region has the DNA TGCAGCGTTGAAGGCCGCGAGCCTGGTGGCTACACCTTC.

The gene calls are TRBV5-1 and TRBJ1-2; 9 bases are shared with TRBD1. Germline CDR1 SGHRS, CDR2 YFSETQ. V shed 4 bases and J 6 bases; nucleotides not matched to a gene: 7. CDR3 length: 14 amino acids. CDR3 coding DNA: TGCGCCAGCAGCCCGGGACAGGGCTTCGATGGCTACACCTTC. Translated, it gives CASSPGQGFDGYTF.

The chain recombines TRBV6-6 with TRBJ2-3; the D gene is possibly TRBD1 (6 bases). The V end lost 5 bases, the J end lost 5 bases, and 11 bases lay between the germline ends. The CDR3 length is 13 residues. Germline CDR1 MNHNY, CDR2 SVGAGI (reference sequence). The CDR3 DNA is TGTGCCAGCAGTGCAGGGGCTAAAGATACGCAGTATTTT. It specifies CASSAGAKDTQYF.

The CDR3 bases are TGTGCCAGCGGTGGGGACTTGTACAATGAGCAGTTCTTC. It yields the protein CASGGDLYNEQFF. The chain employs TRBV14 and TRBJ2-1; D may be TRBD2 (6 bases). V lost 8 bases and J 4 bases, leaving 12 bases between the germline ends. CDR1 and CDR2 (germline): SGHDN, FVKESK. The CDR3 contains 13 residues. The entire variable domain, with the rest obtained from reference TRBV14 and TRBJ2-1, is as follows: EAGVTQFPSHSVIEKGQTVTLRCDPISGHDNLYWYRRVMGKEIKFLLHFVKESKQDESGMPNNRFLAERTGGTYSTLKVQPAELEDSGVYFCASGGDLYNEQFFGPGTRLTVL.

The gene calls are TRBV5-1 and TRBJ2-3; 8 bases line up with TRBD1. The V and J ends lost 2 bases and 6 bases, in that order; junction bases with no gene match: 8. The CDR3 runs to 15 residues. The germline V gene encodes CDR1 SGHRS and CDR2 YFSETQ. The CDR3: CASSFAGGPADTQYF. The CDR3 DNA reads TGCGCCAGCAGCTTTGCAGGGGGCCCGGCGGATACGCAGTATTTT.

This chain connects TRBV7-9 to TRBJ1-2, with a possible D match to TRBD1 (6 bases). Germline CDR1 reads SEHNR; CDR2 reads FQNEAQ (reference sequence). This CDR3 contains 16 residues. The V gene lost 7 bases and the J gene lost 2 bases, with 20 bases spanning the gap. The CDR3 nucleotides are TGTGCCAGCACCACGTCTGGGGGGGCGGGGAACTATGGCTACACCTTC. Protein: CASTTSGGAGNYGYTF.

This chain connects TRBV5-8 to TRBJ2-5; D is uncertain. The CDR3 has 15 residues. Germline CDR1 is SGHTS and CDR2 is YDEGEE. V dropped 4 bases and J dropped 0 bases, with 13 bases sitting between them. CDR3 nucleotides: TGTGCCAGCAGCCCGTGGGTAACTAACCAAGAGACCCAGTACTTC. It specifies CASSPWVTNQETQYF.

The V and J genes are TRBV11-2 and TRBJ2-7; D gene uncertain. The CDR3 is made up of 16 amino acids. Trimming took off 0 bases at V and 2 bases at J, with 14 bases between the two ends. Germline lookup yields CDR1 SGHAT and CDR2 FQNNGV. The CDR3 region is CASSLDSATVPYEQYF. The CDR3 DNA reads as TGTGCCAGCAGCTTAGATTCTGCGACTGTCCCCTACGAGCAGTACTTC. Using reference TRBV11-2 and TRBJ2-7 for the parts outside the CDR3, the full variable domain is EAGVAQSPRYKIIEKRQSVAFWCNPISGHATLYWYQQILGQGPKLLIQFQNNGVVDDSQLPKDRFSAERLKGVDSTLKIQPAKLEDSAVYLCASSLDSATVPYEQYFGPGTRLTVT.